The T cell receptor (beta chain) under discussion was sequenced for a study of spatial heterogeneity in lung cancer. Each molecule of TCR cDNA was tagged with one unique molecular identifier. One entry per CDR3 protein results from TCRdb running MiXCR on the 5' RACE reads. Among over 50,000 distinct CDR3 sequences listed, 7% to 10% were seen once. Indicated time point: sample taken at primary tumor resection. Whole RNA came from tumor, nontumor lung or frozen PBMC and was sequenced without being sorted. Donation came from around 72 patients with untreated early-stage non-small cell lung cancer. About this clonotype: Its antigen is not identified.

The germline V gene encodes CDR1 SGHTA and CDR2 FQGTGA. The CDR3 extends over 18 amino acids. Trimming stripped 0 bases from V and 0 bases from J, with 15 bases between. Study results and caveats: Ubiquitous expanded tumor TCRs showed up in blood more at resection than follow-up.

Here the sequenced sample was PBMCs, taken at surgery. This chain links TRBV7-3 with TRBJ2-1, with D perhaps matching TRBD2 (5 bases). The receptor's source is a female donor with early-stage non-small cell lung cancer. As DNA, the CDR3 is TGTGCCAGCAGCTTAACGTTATTATCCGGGATCTCCTACAATGAGCAGTTCTTC. It yields the protein CASSLTLLSGISYNEQFF.